These 5 T cell receptor beta chains came from one sample sequenced in a study of CDR3 diversity in severe acne. MiXCR, run by TCRdb on the PCR reads, gives a single entry per CDR3 protein. Of roughly 100,000 distinct CDR3 sequences in the sample, 51% were seen once. The sequenced sample was blood. The origin of the receptors is a male donor with acne.

The rearrangement joins TRBV28 to TRBJ1-6; maybe TRBD1 (5 bases). Germline V gives CDR1 MDHEN, CDR2 SYDVKM. The CDR3 has 17 residues. V was cut by 2 bases and J by 6 bases, with 17 bases left in between. The CDR3 protein is CASSLGQGRVGNSPLHF. CDR3 nucleotides: TGTGCCAGCAGTTTAGGCCAGGGTAGGGTGGGTAATTCACCCCTCCACTTT. The variable domain in full, completed from reference TRBV28 and TRBJ1-6, reads DVKVTQSSRYLVKRTGEKVFLECVQDMDHENMFWYRQDPGLGLRLIYFSYDVKMKEKGDIPEGYSVSREKKERFSLILESASTNQTSMYLCASSLGQGRVGNSPLHFGNGTRLTVT.

The chain couples TRBV6-2 or TRBV6-3 to TRBJ2-5, with TRBD2 matching over 11 bases. The ends lost 0 bases at V and 3 bases at J; junction bases unmatched: 3. The CDR3 is 16 amino acids. The germline V gene encodes CDR1 MNHEY and CDR2 SVGEGT. CDR3 DNA sequence: TGTGCCAGCAGTTACTCGACTAGCGGGGAGAAAGAGACCCAGTACTTC. Amino acids: CASSYSTSGEKETQYF.

Points on this clonotype: At one end, the junction sequence differs from germline, possibly due to a read error. V usage is TRBV14 and J usage is TRBJ2-1; possibly TRBD2 for D (5 bases). The CDR3 runs to 16 residues. Germline-derived CDR1 and CDR2 are SGHDN and FVKESK. The CDR3 loop is CARSQRGLSSYNEQFF. Written as DNA, the CDR3 is TGTGCCCGCAGCCAGAGAGGGTTGAGCTCCTACAATGAGCAGTTCTTC. The whole variable domain, remainder taken from reference TRBV14 and TRBJ2-1, is EAGVTQFPSHSVIEKGQTVTLRCDPISGHDNLYWYRRVMGKEIKFLLHFVKESKQDESGMPNNRFLAERTGGTYSTLKVQPAELEDSGVYFCARSQRGLSSYNEQFFGPGTRLTVL.

As regards this clonotype: This may come from a read error, since a much larger clone is one base off. V is TRBV10-1 and J is TRBJ2-2; TRBD1 agrees at 11 bases. CDR1 is WNHNN and CDR2 is SYGVQD in the germline V gene (reference sequence). The CDR3 loop spans 15 amino acids. In DNA form, the CDR3 reads TGCGTCAGCAGTGAGTCGGGACAGGGGGCCGGGGAGCTGTTTTTT. Protein product: CVSSESGQGAGELFF.

This clonotype appeared once. Germline and junction disagree at one end, which may indicate a read error. J is TRBJ2-1 and V is TRBV4-1; D is possibly TRBD1 (6 bases). The CDR3 loop spans 14 amino acids. Germline lookup yields CDR1 MGHRA and CDR2 YSYEKL. The CDR3 DNA sequence: TGCGCCAGCAGCCAATTTGGACAGTACAATGGGCAGTTCTTC. The encoded protein is CASSQFGQYNGQFF.